This TCR beta chain was sequenced during a study of CXCR3-negative and CXCR3-positive naive CD8 T cells. Broader study findings: CXCR3-positive naive cells carried more hydrophobic TRB CDR3s than CXCR3-negative ones.

About this clonotype itself: Its antigen remains unidentified.

Researchers prepared the TRB cDNA libraries using 5' RACE with UMI labels. With the 5' RACE reads reprocessed, TCRdb shows one record per CDR3 protein and no DNA. Its clone listing holds 150,000 to 160,000 distinct CDR3 sequences. Naive CD8+ T cells carried a CD45RO-CCR7+CD27+CD95- phenotype. CDR3 size: 17 residues. The genes are TRBV21-1 and TRBJ2-7; the TCRdb D gene call, TRBD1, has no DNA to confirm it. TRBV21-1 is a pseudogene. The clonotype was recovered from a human donor in good health. Some clones in this sample may be carry-over from other donors' samples. The specimen sequenced was naive CXCR3+ CD8+ T cells from blood. Subset in this sample: CD45RO-CCR7+CD27+CD95- naive CD8+ T cells expressing CXCR3 (TNR3+). The CDR3 loop reads CASNQNTGTGLSYEQYF.